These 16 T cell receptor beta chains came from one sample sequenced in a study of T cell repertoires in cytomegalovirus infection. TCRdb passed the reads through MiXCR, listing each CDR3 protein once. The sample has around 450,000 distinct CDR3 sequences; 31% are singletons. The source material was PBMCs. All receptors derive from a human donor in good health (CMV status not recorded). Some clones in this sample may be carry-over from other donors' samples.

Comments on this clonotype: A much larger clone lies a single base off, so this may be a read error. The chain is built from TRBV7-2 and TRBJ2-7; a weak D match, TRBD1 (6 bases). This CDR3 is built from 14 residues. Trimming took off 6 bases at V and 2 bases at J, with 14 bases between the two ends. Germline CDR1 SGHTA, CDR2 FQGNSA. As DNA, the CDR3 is TGTGCCAGCAGGTTCGGGGACAAAGCCTACGAGCAGTACTTC. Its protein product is CASRFGDKAYEQYF.

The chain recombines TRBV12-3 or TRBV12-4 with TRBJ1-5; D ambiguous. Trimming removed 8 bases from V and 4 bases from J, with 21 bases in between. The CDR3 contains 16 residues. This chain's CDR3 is CASGPFGPEVNQPQHF. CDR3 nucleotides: TGTGCCAGCGGACCCTTCGGGCCTGAGGTAAATCAGCCCCAGCATTTT.

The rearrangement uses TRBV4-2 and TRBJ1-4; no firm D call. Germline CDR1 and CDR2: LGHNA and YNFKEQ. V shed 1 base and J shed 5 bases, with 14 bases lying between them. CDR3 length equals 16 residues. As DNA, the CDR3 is TGTGCCAGCAGCCAAGGGGGAGACCGTAAAAATGAAAAACTGTTTTTT. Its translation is CASSQGGDRKNEKLFF.

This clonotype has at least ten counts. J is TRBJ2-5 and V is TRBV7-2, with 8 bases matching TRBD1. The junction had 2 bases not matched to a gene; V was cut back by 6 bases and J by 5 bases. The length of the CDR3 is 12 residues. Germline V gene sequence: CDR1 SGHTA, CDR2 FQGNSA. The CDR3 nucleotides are TGTGCCAGCAGACAGGGGGGCGAGACCCAGTACTTC. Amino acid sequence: CASRQGGETQYF.

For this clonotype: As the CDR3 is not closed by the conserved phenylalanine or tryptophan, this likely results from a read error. The CDR3: CASITGVGGYEQYL. In DNA form, the CDR3 reads TGTGCCAGCATTACGGGAGTCGGTGGCTACGAGCAGTACTTA. The rearrangement links TRBV28 to TRBJ2-7; D is perhaps TRBD2 (6 bases). From germline, CDR1 is MDHEN and CDR2 SYDVKM. The germline V and J ends were trimmed by 7 bases and 3 bases, with 16 bases remaining between them. The CDR3 sequence is 14 residues long.

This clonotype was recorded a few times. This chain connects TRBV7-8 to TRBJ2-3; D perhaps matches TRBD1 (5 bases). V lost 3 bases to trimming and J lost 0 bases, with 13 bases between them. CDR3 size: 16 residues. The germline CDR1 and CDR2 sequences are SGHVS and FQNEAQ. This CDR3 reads CASSFRTRASTDTQYF. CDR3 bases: TGTGCCAGCAGCTTTCGGACACGCGCAAGCACAGATACGCAGTATTTT.

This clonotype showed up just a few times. This chain's CDR3 is CASSPQKPNGNTIYF. The DNA for the CDR3 is TGTGCCAGCTCACCACAAAAACCAAACGGAAACACCATATATTTT. The genes are TRBV18 and TRBJ1-3; D gene ambiguous. The CDR3 spans 15 residues. With 1 base removed from V and 4 bases from J, the gap between germline ends came to 11 bases. CDR1 and CDR2 from the germline V gene are KGHSH and LQKENI.

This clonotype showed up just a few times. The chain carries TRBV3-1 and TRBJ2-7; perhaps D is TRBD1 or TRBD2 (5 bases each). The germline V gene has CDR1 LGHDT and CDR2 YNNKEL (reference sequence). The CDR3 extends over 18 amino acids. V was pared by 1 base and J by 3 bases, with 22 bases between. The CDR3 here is CASSQVWGSNRAHYEQYF. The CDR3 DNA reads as TGTGCCAGCAGCCAAGTTTGGGGGTCTAACCGGGCCCACTACGAGCAGTACTTC.

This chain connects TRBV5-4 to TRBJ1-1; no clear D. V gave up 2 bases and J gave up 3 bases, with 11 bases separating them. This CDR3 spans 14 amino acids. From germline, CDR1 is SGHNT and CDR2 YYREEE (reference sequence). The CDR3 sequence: CASSFPAGHTEAFF. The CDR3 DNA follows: TGTGCCAGCAGCTTTCCGGCCGGCCACACTGAAGCTTTCTTT.

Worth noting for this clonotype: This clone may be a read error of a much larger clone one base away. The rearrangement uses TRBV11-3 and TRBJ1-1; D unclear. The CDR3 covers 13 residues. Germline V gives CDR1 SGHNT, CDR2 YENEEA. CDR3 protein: CASSLTFGYEDFF. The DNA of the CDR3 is TGTGCCAGCAGCTTAACCTTTGGATATGAAGATTTCTTT.

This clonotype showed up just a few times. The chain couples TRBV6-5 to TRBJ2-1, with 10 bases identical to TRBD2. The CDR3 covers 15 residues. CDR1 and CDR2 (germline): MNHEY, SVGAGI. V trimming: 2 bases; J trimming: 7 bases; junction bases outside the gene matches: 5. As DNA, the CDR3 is TGTGCCAGCAGTTACCCCGGACTAGCGGAGAATGAGCAGTTCTTC. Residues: CASSYPGLAENEQFF.

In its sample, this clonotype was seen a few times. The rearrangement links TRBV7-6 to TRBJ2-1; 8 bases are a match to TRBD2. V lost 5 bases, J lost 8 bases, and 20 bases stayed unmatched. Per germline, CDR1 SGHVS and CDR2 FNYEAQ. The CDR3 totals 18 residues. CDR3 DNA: TGTGCCAGCAGCGGAGCTATGCGCGGGGGGCCCCTTTGGGATGAGCAGTTCTTC. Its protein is CASSGAMRGGPLWDEQFF.

CDR3 residues: CASSKSGGAVNEQFF. CDR3 coding DNA: TGTGCCAGCAGCAAGAGCGGGGGGGCCGTCAATGAGCAGTTCTTC. This sequence joins TRBV6-5 and TRBJ2-1; TRBD2 agrees at 10 bases. This CDR3 is 15 amino acids long. The ends lost 6 bases at V and 6 bases at J; junction bases unmatched: 8. The germline CDR1 and CDR2 sequences are MNHEY and SVGAGI.

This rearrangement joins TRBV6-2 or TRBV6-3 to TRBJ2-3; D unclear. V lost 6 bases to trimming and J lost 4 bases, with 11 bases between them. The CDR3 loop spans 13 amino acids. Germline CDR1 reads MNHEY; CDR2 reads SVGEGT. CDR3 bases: TGTGCCAGCAGCCGGGTAGGTGCAGATACGCAGTATTTT. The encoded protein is CASSRVGADTQYF.

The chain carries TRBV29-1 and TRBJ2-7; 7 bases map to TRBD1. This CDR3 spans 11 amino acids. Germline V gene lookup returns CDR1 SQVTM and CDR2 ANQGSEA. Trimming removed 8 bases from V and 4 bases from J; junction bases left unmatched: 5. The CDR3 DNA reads TGCAGCTTTCGACAGGGATACGAGCAGTACTTC. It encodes CSFRQGYEQYF.

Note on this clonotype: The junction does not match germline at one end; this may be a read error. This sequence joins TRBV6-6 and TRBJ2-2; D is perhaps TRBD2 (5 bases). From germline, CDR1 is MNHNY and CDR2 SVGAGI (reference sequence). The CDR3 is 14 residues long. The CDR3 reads CVSSYSSGTGEPFF. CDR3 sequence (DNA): TGTGTCAGCAGTTACTCGAGTGGCACCGGGGAGCCGTTTTTT.